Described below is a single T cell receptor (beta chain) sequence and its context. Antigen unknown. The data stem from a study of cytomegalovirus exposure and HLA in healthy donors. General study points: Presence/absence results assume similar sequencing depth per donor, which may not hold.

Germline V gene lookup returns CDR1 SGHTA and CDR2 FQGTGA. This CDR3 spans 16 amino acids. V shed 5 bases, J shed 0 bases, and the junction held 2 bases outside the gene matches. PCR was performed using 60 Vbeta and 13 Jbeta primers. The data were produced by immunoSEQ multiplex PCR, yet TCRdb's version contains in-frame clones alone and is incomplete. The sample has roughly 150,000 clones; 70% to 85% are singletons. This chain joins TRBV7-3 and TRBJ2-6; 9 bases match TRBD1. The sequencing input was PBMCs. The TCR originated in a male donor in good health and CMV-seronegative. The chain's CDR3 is CASSRDRASGANVLTF. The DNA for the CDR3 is TGTGCCAGCAGCCGGGACAGGGCCTCTGGGGCCAACGTCCTGACTTTC.